This is a list of T cell receptor beta chains from one sample in a study of shared clonotypes between healthy human individuals. Using immunoSEQ multiplex PCR, the repertoire was profiled, and TCRdb retains in-frame clones only, with some absent. This table holds around 510,000 clones, around three quarters found once. Material: PBMCs. The source is a middle-aged woman in good health. Some clones in this sample may be carry-over from other donors' samples. CDR3s include the opening cysteine and the closing phenylalanine or tryptophan. D genes are given only for firm matches. Expanded clones are given a class, and other clones once, few, many or no size at all.

TRBJ2-5,few,TRBV7-9,TRBD1,TGTGCCAGCAGCCTACACAGAGGGACAGGAATCCCCGGGGAGACCCAGTACTTC,CASSLHRGTGIPGETQYF
TRBJ2-2,NA,TRBV19,TRBD1,TGTGCCAGTAGTATGTGGGGACAGGGCAACACCGGGGAGCTGTTTTTT,CASSMWGQGNTGELFF
TRBJ1-1,few,TRBV20-1,NA,TGCAGTGTAACTGAAGCTTTCTTT,CSVTEAFF
TRBJ2-5,NA,TRBV6-6,TRBD1,TGTGCCAGCAGTAGGGGGACAGGGGCGCAAGAGACCCAGTACTTC,CASSRGTGAQETQYF
TRBJ2-2,NA,TRBV18,TRBD1,TGTGCCAGCTCACCGAGGAGGACAGGGACAACGAACACCGGGGAGCTGTTTTTT,CASSPRRTGTTNTGELFF
TRBJ2-3,once,TRBV2,NA,TGTGCCAGCAGTGAAGCGGGCGTAAGCACAGATACGCAGTATTTT,CASSEAGVSTDTQYF
TRBJ2-7,NA,TRBV11-2,NA,TGTGCCAGCAGCTCGGACAGACCCTACGAGCAGTACTTC,CASSSDRPYEQYF
TRBJ2-6,NA,TRBV19,NA,TGTGCCAGTAGCCCGAGCTCTGGGGCCAACGTCCTGACTTTC,CASSPSSGANVLTF
TRBJ2-7,NA,TRBV28,TRBD1,TGTGCCAGCATTCCCGGGACAGCAACTTACGAGCAGTACTTC,CASIPGTATYEQYF
TRBJ2-4,NA,TRBV5-1,TRBD2,TGCGCCAGCAGCACCGAAGTTGTAGCGGGAGGGCTCAGGGAACTAGCCAAAAACATTCAGTACTTC,CASSTEVVAGGLRELAKNIQYF
TRBJ2-3,few,TRBV28,NA,TGTGCCAGCAGGGGTGGGGCGGGGAGGCCAGATACGCAGTATTTT,CASRGGAGRPDTQYF
TRBJ2-3,NA,TRBV5-1,TRBD1,TGCGCCAGCAGCCCCTCGACAGGGGCAGCCACAGATACGCAGTATTTT,CASSPSTGAATDTQYF
TRBJ2-3,once,TRBV6-4,NA,TGTGCCAGCAGTGGTGGGGGCCCCACAGATACGCAGTATTTT,CASSGGGPTDTQYF
TRBJ2-7,NA,TRBV5-1,TRBD2,TGCGCCAGCAGCTTGCGCCAGTTCCCCGGGGGGGACTTC,CASSLRQFPGGDF
TRBJ2-3,NA,TRBV6-4,NA,TGTGCCAGCAGTGAGCACTGGGGGGATACGCAGTATTTT,CASSEHWGDTQYF
TRBJ1-3,once,TRBV7-8,NA,TGTGCCAGCAGCTTAGTCCGGGTCCGAGGTTCTGGAAACACCATATATTTT,CASSLVRVRGSGNTIYF
TRBJ2-7,NA,TRBV29-1,TRBD2,TGCAGCGCCCTGAGCTGGACTAGCGGGAAGGGATACGAGCAGTACTTC,CSALSWTSGKGYEQYF
TRBJ2-5,NA,TRBV18,TRBD1,TGTGCCAGCTCACCCCGCCCGGACAGGGGGCTGAAGACCCAGTACTTC,CASSPRPDRGLKTQYF
TRBJ2-5,NA,TRBV10-3,TRBD2,TGTGCCATTGGACTAGCGGGAGCCCAGGAGACCCAGTACTTC,CAIGLAGAQETQYF
TRBJ2-7,NA,TRBV20-1,NA,TGCAGTGCTAGCGCTGGCTACGAGCAGTACTTC,CSASAGYEQYF
TRBJ2-1,NA,TRBV27,NA,TGTGCCAGCTCCCCCAGGGAGCAGTTCTTC,CASSPREQFF
TRBJ1-1,NA,TRBV2,TRBD1,TGTGCCAGCAACTTTCTTGGGACAGGGGGCACTGAAGCTTTCTTT,CASNFLGTGGTEAFF
TRBJ2-7,NA,TRBV6-1,TRBD2,TGTGCCAGCAGTGCCAGCGGGAGGCCTTCCTACGAGCAGTACTTC,CASSASGRPSYEQYF
TRBJ1-1,NA,TRBV11-2,TRBD1,TGTGCCAGCAGCCCAGGACAGGGGAACACTGAAGCTTTCTTT,CASSPGQGNTEAFF
TRBJ2-5,NA,TRBV18,NA,TGTGCCAGCACCCTCGGACGGGGGGCTGAGACCCAGTACTTC,CASTLGRGAETQYF
TRBJ2-1,NA,TRBV25-1,TRBD2,TGTGCCAGCAGTGAAGGGGGGACTACGACGCAGTTCTTC,CASSEGGTTTQFF
TRBJ1-1,NA,TRBV28,TRBD1,TGTGCCAGCAGTAGAAAGACAGGGCCTAGGTACACTGAAGCTTTCTTT,CASSRKTGPRYTEAFF
TRBJ2-2,NA,TRBV9,NA,TGTGCCAGCAGCCGGGACTCGCGCACCGGGGAGCTGTTTTTT,CASSRDSRTGELFF
TRBJ2-7,NA,TRBV6-5,NA,TGTGCCAGCAGTTATCTGAGCGGGTCCTCTTTCGAGCAGTACTTC,CASSYLSGSSFEQYF
TRBJ2-1,NA,TRBV5-1,TRBD2,TGCGCCAGCAGCTTGGCTGCTCTAGCGGGAGTTGGATCCTACAATGAGCAGTTCTTC,CASSLAALAGVGSYNEQFF
TRBJ2-5,many,TRBV30,NA,TGTGCCTGGAGCCCTGGGAGCGAAGAGACCCAGTACTTC,CAWSPGSEETQYF
TRBJ2-7,NA,TRBV5-6,NA,TGTGCCAGCAGTATGGGGGGTTACGAGCAGTACTTC,CASSMGGYEQYF
TRBJ2-1,NA,TRBV5-4,TRBD2,TGTGCCATCGGGACTAGCGGGAGGTCCCCTCTGAATGAGCAGTTCTTC,CAIGTSGRSPLNEQFF
TRBJ2-7,NA,TRBV2,TRBD2,TGTGCCAGCACCAGAAGCGGGAGCTCCTACGAGCAGTACTTC,CASTRSGSSYEQYF
TRBJ2-2,NA,TRBV19,TRBD2,TGTGCCAGTACTTGGACAGCGGGAGGCGGGGAGCTGTTTTTT,CASTWTAGGGELFF
TRBJ1-4,few,TRBV19,NA,TGTGCCAGTAGTATAGGCGAAAAACTGTTTTTT,CASSIGEKLFF
TRBJ2-3,NA,TRBV5-4,NA,TGTGCCAGCAGCGAGGGTTGGGCGGAGACAGATACGCAGTATTTT,CASSEGWAETDTQYF
TRBJ2-1,many,TRBV7-6,TRBD2,TGTGCCAGCAGCTTAGGGACTAGCGGGGTTAATGAGCAGTTCTTC,CASSLGTSGVNEQFF
TRBJ2-7,NA,TRBV4-1,NA,TGCGCCAGCAGCCAAGCTGGTTTGAAAGCCCACTCCTACGAGCAGTACTTC,CASSQAGLKAHSYEQYF
TRBJ2-3,few,TRBV7-3,NA,TGTGCCAGCAGCGGACATAGCACAGATACGCAGTATTTT,CASSGHSTDTQYF
TRBJ2-4,few,TRBV5-5,NA,TGTGCCAGCAGGAAGGCCGGTGGGGGAAACATTCAGTACTTC,CASRKAGGGNIQYF
TRBJ2-5,NA,TRBV5-5,NA,TGTGCCAGCAGCTTGCCCGGCCAAGAGACCCAGTACTTC,CASSLPGQETQYF
TRBJ1-2,NA,TRBV7-9,NA,TGTGCCAGCAGCTTAACTAGCATTTACAACTATGGCTACACCTTC,CASSLTSIYNYGYTF
TRBJ2-3,NA,TRBV7-3,NA,TGTGCCAGCAGCCCGGACTCAAACACAGATACGCAGTATTTT,CASSPDSNTDTQYF
TRBJ1-5,few,TRBV6-1,NA,TGTGCCAGCAGTGGGCAGCGCAATCAGCCCCAGCATTTT,CASSGQRNQPQHF
TRBJ2-7,NA,TRBV7-2,NA,TGTGCCAGCAGCTTAGCCTCCTACTCTCCCAGCTACGAGCAGTACTTC,CASSLASYSPSYEQYF
TRBJ2-1,NA,TRBV27,TRBD1,TGTGCCAGCAGTTCATGGAGCGGACAGGTACTTACAGGCTCCTACAATGAGCAGTTCTTC,CASSSWSGQVLTGSYNEQFF
TRBJ1-1,NA,TRBV5-1,TRBD1,TGCGCCAGCAGCTTGTGGCAGGGGGACACTGAAGCTTTCTTT,CASSLWQGDTEAFF
TRBJ2-5,NA,TRBV19,TRBD1,TGTGCCAGTAGTTTAGGGGGCACAGGACCCCAAGAGACCCAGTACTTC,CASSLGGTGPQETQYF
TRBJ1-1,NA,TRBV5-4,NA,TGTGCCAGCAGCTTGGCAGAGGGGGGAAACACTGAAGCTTTCTTT,CASSLAEGGNTEAFF
TRBJ2-7,NA,TRBV19,NA,TGTGCCAGTGGAACAGGACTCTCCTACGAGCAGTACTTC,CASGTGLSYEQYF
TRBJ2-3,once,TRBV4-2,TRBD2,TGTGCCAGCAGCCAAGATAGCGGGAGGCCGCTAGGAGATACGCAGTATTTT,CASSQDSGRPLGDTQYF